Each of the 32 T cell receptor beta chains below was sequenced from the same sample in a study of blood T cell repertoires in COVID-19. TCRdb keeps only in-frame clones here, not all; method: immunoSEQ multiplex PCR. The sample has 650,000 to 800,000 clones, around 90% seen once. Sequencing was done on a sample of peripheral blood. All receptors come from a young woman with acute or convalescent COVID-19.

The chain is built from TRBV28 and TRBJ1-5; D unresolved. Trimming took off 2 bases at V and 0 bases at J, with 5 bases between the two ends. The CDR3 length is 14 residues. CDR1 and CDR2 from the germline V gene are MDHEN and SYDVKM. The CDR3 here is CASSLRSSNQPQHF. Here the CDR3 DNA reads TGTGCCAGCAGTTTACGGTCTAGCAATCAGCCCCAGCATTTT.

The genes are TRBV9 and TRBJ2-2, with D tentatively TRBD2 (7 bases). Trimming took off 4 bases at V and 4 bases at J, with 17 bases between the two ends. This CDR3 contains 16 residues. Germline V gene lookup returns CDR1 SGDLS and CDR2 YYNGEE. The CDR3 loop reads CASSLKGGVTTGELFF. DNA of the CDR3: TGTGCCAGCAGCCTAAAGGGGGGGGTGACCACCGGGGAGCTGTTTTTT.

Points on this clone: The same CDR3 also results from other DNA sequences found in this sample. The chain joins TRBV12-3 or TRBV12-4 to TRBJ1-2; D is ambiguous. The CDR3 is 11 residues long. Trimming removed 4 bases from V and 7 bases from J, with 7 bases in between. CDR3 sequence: CASSSGFGYTF. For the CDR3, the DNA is TGTGCCAGCAGTTCCGGGTTTGGCTACACCTTC.

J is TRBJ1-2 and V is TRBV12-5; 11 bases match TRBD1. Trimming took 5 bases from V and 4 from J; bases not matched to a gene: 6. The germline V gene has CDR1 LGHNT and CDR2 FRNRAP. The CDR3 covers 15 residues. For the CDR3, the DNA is TGTGCTAGTGGTCCCTGGACAGGGGGCATCTATGGCTACACCTTC. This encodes CASGPWTGGIYGYTF.

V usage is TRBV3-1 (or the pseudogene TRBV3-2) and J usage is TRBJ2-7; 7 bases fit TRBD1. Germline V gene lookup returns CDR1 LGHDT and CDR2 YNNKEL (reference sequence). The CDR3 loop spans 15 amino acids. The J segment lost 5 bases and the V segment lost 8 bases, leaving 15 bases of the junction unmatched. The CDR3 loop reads CASWVRQGCIDEQYF. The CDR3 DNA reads TGTGCCAGCTGGGTGAGACAGGGATGTATCGACGAGCAGTACTTC.

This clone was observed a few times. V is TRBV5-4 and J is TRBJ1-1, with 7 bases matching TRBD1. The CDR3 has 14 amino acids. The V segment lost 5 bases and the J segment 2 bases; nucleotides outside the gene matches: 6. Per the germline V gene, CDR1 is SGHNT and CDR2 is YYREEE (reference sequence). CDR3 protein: CASSGRGSNTEAFF. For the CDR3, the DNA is TGTGCCAGCAGTGGCAGGGGGAGCAACACTGAAGCTTTCTTT.

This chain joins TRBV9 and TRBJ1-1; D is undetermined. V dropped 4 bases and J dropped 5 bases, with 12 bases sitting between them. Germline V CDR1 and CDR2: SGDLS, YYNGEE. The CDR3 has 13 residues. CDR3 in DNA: TGTGCCAGCAGCACTCCCACCGGGACTGAAGCTTTCTTT. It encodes CASSTPTGTEAFF.

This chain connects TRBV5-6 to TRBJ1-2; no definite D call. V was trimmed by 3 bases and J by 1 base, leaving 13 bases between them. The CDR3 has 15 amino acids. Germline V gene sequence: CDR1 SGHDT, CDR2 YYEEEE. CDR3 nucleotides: TGTGCCAGCAGCTCTGGACTATTTTATAACTATGGCTACACCTTC. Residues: CASSSGLFYNYGYTF.

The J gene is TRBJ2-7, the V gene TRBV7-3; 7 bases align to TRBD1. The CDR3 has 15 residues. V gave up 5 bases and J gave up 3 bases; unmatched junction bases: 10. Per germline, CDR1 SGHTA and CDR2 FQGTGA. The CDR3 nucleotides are TGTGCCAGCAGCCTGCACAGGGGACCTCTCTACGAGCAGTACTTC. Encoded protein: CASSLHRGPLYEQYF. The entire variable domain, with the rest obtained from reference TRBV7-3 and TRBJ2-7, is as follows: GAGVSQTPSNKVTEKGKYVELRCDPISGHTALYWYRQSLGQGPEFLIYFQGTGAADDSGLPNDRFFAVRPEGSVSTLKIQRTERGDSAVYLCASSLHRGPLYEQYFGPGTRLTVT.

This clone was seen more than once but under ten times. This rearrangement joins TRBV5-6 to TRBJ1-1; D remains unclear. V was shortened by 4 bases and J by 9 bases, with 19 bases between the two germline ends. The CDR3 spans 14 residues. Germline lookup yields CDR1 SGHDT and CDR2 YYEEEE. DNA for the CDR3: TGTGCCAGCAGCCACCCCTCGGGAGGTCTGCAAGCTTTCTTT. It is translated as CASSHPSGGLQAFF.

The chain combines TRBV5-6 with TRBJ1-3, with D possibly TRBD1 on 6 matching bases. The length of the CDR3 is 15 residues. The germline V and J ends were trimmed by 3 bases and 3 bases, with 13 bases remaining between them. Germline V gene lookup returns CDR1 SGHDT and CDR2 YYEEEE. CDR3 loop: CASSYRGIGGNTIYF. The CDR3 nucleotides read TGTGCCAGCAGCTATAGGGGGATAGGTGGAAACACCATATATTTT.

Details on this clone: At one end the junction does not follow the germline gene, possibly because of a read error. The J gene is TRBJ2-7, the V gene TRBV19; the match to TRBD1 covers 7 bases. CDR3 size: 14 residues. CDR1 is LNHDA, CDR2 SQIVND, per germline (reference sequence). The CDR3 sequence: CASSADRSSSEQYF. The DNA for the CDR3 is TGTGCCAGTAGTGCGGACAGGTCATCCTCCGAGCAGTACTTC.

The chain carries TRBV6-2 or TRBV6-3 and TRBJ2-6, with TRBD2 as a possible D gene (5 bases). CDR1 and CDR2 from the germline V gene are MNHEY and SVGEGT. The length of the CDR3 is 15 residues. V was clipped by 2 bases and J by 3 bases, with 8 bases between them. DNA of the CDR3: TGTGCCAGCAGTTACGAACTAGGTGGGGCCAACGTCCTGACTTTC. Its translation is CASSYELGGANVLTF.

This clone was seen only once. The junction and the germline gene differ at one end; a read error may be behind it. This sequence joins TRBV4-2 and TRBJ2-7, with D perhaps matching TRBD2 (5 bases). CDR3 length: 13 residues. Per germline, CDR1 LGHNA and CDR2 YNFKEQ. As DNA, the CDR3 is TGTGCCAGCAGCCAAGATATCGGGAACCACCAAACATTC. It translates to CASSQDIGNHQTF.

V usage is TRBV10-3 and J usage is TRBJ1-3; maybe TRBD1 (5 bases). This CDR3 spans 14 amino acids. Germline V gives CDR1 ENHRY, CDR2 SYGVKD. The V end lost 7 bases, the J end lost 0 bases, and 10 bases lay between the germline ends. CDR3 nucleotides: TGTGCCATCAAGGGGTCAACCTCTGGAAACACCATATATTTT. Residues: CAIKGSTSGNTIYF.

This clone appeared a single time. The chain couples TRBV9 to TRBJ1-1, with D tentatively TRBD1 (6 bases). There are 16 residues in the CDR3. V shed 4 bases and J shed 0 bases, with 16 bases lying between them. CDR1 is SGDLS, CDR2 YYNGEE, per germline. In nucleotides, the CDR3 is TGTGCCAGCAGCCCACGGCCCAGGGACATGAACACTGAAGCTTTCTTT. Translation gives CASSPRPRDMNTEAFF.

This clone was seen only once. The CDR3 region is CASSKPGYSNQPQHF. The CDR3 nucleotides read TGTGCCAGCAGCAAACCAGGGTATAGCAATCAGCCCCAGCATTTT. This chain connects TRBV21-1 to TRBJ1-5; whether TRBD1, the table's D call, matches the DNA was not checked. TRBV21-1 represents a pseudogene. The CDR3 covers 15 residues.

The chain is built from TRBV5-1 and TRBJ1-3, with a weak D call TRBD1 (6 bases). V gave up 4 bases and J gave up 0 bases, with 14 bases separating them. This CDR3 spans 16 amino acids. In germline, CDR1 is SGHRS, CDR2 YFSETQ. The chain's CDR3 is CASSPGQSSSGNTIYF. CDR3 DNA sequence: TGCGCCAGCAGCCCCGGACAGTCGAGCTCTGGAAACACCATATATTTT.

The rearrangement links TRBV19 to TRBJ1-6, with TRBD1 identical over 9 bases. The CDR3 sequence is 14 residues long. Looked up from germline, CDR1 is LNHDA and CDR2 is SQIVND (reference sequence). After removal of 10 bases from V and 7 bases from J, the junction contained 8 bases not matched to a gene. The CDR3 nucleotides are TGTGCCACTCAGGGACAGGGAGAAAATTCACCCCTCCACTTT. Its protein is CATQGQGENSPLHF.

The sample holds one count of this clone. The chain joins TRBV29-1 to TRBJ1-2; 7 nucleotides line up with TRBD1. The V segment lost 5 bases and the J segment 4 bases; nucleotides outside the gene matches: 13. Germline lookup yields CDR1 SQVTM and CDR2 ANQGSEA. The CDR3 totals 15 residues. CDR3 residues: CSVPLRQGNSYGYTF. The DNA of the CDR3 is TGCAGCGTTCCGCTGAGACAGGGTAATTCCTATGGCTACACCTTC.

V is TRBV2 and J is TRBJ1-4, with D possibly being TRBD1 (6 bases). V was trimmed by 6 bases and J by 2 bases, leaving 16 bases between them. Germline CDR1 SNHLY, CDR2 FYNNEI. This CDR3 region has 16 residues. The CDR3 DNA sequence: TGTGCCAGCAGACGGACAGATTCCCGGACTAATGAAAAACTGTTTTTT. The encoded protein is CASRRTDSRTNEKLFF.

CDR3 residues: CASSPDTPRNYGYTF. The CDR3 nucleotides are TGCGCCAGCAGCCCGGACACCCCGCGGAACTATGGCTACACCTTC. The chain couples TRBV5-1 to TRBJ1-2; D may be TRBD1 (5 bases). The CDR3 extends over 15 amino acids. In germline, CDR1 is SGHRS, CDR2 YFSETQ. Between the trimmed V and J ends, which lost 4 bases and 2 bases, there was a span of 15 bases. Drawing the rest from reference TRBV5-1 and TRBJ1-2, the complete variable domain is KAGVTQTPRYLIKTRGQQVTLSCSPISGHRSVSWYQQTPGQGLQFLFEYFSETQRNKGNFPGRFSGRQFSNSRSEMNVSTLELGDSALYLCASSPDTPRNYGYTFGSGTRLTVV.

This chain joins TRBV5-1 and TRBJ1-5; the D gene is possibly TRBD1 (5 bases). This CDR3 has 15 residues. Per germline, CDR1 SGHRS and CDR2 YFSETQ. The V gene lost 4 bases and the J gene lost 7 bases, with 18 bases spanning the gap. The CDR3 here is CASSPFAGDQQPQHF. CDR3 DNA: TGCGCCAGCAGCCCCTTCGCGGGGGATCAACAGCCCCAGCATTTT.

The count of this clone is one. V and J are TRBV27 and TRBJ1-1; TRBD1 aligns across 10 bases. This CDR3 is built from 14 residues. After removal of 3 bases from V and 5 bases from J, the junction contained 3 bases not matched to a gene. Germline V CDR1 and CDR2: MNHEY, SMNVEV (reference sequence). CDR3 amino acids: CASSLGQGTTEAFF. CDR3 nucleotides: TGTGCCAGCAGTTTGGGACAGGGGACTACTGAAGCTTTCTTT.

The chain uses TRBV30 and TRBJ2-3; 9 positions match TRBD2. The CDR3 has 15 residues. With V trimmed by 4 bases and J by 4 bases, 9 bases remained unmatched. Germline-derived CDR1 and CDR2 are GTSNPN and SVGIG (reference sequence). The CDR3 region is CAWTATSGPPDTQYF. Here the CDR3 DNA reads TGTGCCTGGACGGCGACTAGCGGTCCCCCAGATACGCAGTATTTT.

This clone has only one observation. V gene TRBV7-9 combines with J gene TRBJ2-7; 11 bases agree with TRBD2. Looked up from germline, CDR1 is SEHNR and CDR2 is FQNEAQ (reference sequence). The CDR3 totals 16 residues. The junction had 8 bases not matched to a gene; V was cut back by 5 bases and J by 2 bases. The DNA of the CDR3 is TGTGCCAGCAGCGAACATCTAGCGGGGGGCCCCTACGAGCAGTACTTC. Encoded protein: CASSEHLAGGPYEQYF.

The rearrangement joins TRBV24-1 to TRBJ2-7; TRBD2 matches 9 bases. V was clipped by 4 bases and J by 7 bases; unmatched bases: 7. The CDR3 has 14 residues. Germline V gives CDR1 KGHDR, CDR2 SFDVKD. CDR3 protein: CATSERLAGSEQYF. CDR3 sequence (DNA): TGTGCCACCAGTGAACGGCTAGCGGGGAGTGAGCAGTACTTC.

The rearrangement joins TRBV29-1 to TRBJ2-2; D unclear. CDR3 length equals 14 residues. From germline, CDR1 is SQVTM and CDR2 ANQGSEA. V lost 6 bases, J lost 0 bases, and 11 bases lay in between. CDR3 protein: CSVLPQANTGELFF. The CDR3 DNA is TGCAGCGTCCTACCTCAGGCGAACACCGGGGAGCTGTTTTTT.

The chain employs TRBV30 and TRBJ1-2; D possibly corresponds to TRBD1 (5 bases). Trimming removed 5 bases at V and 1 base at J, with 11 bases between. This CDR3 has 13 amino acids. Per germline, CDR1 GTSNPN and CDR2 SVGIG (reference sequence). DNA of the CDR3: TGTGCCTGGGACTTCGACAGTAACTATGGCTACACCTTC. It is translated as CAWDFDSNYGYTF.

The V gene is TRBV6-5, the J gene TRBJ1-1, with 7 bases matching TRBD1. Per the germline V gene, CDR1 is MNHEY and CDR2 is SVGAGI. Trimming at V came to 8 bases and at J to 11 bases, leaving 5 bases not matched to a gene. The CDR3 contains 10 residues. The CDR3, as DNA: TGTGCCAGCCTCGGCAGGGGGGCTTTCTTT. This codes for CASLGRGAFF.

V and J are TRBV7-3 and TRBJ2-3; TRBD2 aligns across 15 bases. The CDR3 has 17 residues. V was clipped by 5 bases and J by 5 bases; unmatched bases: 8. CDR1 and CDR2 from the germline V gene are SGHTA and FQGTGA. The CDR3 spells CASSPGLAGGRGDTQYF. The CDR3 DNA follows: TGTGCCAGCAGCCCCGGACTAGCGGGGGGGCGAGGAGATACGCAGTATTTT. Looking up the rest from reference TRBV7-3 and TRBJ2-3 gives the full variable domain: GAGVSQTPSNKVTEKGKYVELRCDPISGHTALYWYRQSLGQGPEFLIYFQGTGAADDSGLPNDRFFAVRPEGSVSTLKIQRTERGDSAVYLCASSPGLAGGRGDTQYFGPGTRLTVL.

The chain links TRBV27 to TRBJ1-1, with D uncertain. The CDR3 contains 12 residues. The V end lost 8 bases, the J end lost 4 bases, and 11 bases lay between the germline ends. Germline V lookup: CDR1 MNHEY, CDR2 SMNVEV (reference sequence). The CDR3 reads CASGFGGTEAFF. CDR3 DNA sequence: TGTGCCAGCGGATTCGGCGGCACTGAAGCTTTCTTT.